This T cell receptor (beta chain) was observed in a study of OX40 agonist ivuxolimab in advanced cancers. Broader study findings: Individuals who were partial responders at 0.1-3.0 mg/kg had clonal expansion that ranked among the lowest.

With respect to this clone: Its target is not known.

Collection of blood occurred at baseline, at cycle 4 day 1, and at cycle 7 day 1. Sequencing was performed with immunoSEQ multiplex PCR; in TCRdb, only in-frame clones are kept and a portion is missing. The repertoire includes about 35,000 clones, 70% to 85% of them detected once, and roughly 14% sits in the top ten. From germline, CDR1 is GTSNPN and CDR2 SVGIG (reference sequence). Deletions cut 5 bases from V and 4 bases from J, with 11 bases between. The CDR3 runs to 12 residues. This rearrangement joins TRBV30 to TRBJ1-1; D unresolved. The TCR originated in an adult with an advanced solid tumor such as melanoma, head and neck, liver or kidney cancer. The specimen comprised CD4+ or CD8+ T cells sorted from blood, sampled in a trial of the OX40 agonist ivuxolimab. The CDR3 protein is CAWGEGGTEAFF. The CDR3 DNA sequence: TGTGCCTGGGGAGAGGGCGGCACTGAAGCTTTCTTT.